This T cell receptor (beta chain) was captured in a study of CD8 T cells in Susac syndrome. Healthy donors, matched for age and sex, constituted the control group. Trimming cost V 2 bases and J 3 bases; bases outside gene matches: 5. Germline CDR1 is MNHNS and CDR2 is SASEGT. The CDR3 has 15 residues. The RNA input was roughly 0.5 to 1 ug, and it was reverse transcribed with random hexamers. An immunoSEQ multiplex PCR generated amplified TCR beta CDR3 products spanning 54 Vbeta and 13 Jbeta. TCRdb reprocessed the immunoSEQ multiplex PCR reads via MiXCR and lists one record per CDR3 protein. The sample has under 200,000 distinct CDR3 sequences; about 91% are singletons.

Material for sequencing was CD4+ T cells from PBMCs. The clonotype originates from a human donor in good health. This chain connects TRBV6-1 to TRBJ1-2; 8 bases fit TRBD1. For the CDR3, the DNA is TGTGCCAGCAGTGAACGTCCGGACAGGGACTATGGCTACACCTTC. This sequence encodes CASSERPDRDYGYTF.